This T cell receptor beta chain is drawn from a study of T cells in localized non-small cell lung cancer. This clone is medium-sized within its sample. Assay used: immunoSEQ multiplex PCR; TCRdb lists only in-frame clones, some missing. The data contain 15,000 to 20,000 clones, around 83% of them singletons. The sample in question was peripheral blood, obtained before any cancer treatment. This receptor was obtained from a male donor aged 60 or older with stage III lung adenocarcinoma.

Here the CDR3 reads CASSAGPYNSPLHF. Here the CDR3 DNA reads TGTGCCAGCAGTGCCGGCCCCTATAATTCACCCCTCCACTTT. This chain connects TRBV6-1 to TRBJ1-6; D is ambiguous. CDR3 length: 14 residues. CDR1 and CDR2 from the germline V gene are MNHNS and SASEGT. V lost 4 bases to trimming and J lost 2 bases, with 6 bases between them.